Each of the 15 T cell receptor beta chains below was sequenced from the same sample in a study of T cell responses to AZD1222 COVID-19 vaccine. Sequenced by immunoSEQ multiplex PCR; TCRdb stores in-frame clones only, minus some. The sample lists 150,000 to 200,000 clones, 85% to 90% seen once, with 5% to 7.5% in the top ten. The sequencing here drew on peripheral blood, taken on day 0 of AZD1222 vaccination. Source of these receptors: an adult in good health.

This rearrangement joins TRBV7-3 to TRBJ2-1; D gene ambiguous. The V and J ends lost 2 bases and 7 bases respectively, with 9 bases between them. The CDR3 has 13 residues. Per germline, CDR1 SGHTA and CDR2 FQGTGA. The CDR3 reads CASSLLGRNEQFF. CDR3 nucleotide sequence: TGTGCCAGCAGCTTACTTGGGCGGAATGAGCAGTTCTTC.

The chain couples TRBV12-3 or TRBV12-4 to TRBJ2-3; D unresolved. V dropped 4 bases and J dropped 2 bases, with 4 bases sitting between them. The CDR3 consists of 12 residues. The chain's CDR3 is CASSSHTDTQYF. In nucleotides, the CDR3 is TGTGCCAGCAGTTCTCACACAGATACGCAGTATTTT.

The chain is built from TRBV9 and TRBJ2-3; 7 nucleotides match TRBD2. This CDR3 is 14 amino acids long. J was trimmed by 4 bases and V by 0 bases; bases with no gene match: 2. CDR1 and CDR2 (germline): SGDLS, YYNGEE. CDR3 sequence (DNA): TGTGCCAGCAGCGTAGCACGGGGGGCAGATACGCAGTATTTT. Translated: CASSVARGADTQYF.

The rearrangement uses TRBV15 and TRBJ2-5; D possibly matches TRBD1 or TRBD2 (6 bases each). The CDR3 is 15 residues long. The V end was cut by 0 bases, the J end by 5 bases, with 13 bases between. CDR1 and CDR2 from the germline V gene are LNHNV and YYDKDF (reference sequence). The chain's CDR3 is CATSREIQGRETQYF. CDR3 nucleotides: TGTGCCACCAGCAGAGAGATTCAGGGGAGGGAGACCCAGTACTTC.

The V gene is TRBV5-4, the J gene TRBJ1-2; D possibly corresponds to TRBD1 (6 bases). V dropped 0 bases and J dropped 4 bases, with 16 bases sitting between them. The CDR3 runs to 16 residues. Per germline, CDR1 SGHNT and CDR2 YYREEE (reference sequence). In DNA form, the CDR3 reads TGTGCCAGCAGCTTGGCTGACGTGAGGGGGGCCTATGGCTACACCTTC. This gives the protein CASSLADVRGAYGYTF.

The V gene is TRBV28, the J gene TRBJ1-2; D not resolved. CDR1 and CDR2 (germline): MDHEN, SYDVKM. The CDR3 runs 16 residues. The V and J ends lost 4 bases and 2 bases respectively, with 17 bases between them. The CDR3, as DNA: TGTGCCAGCAGTTACCAGGAGGGAGCGAGGAACTATGGCTACACCTTC. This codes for CASSYQEGARNYGYTF.

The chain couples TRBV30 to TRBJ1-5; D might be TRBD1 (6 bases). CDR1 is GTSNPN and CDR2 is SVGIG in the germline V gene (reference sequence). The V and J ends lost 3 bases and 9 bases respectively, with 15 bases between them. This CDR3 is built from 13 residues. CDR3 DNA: TGTGCCTGGAGCACCAGGGACAAAGGGCCCCAGCATTTT. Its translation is CAWSTRDKGPQHF.

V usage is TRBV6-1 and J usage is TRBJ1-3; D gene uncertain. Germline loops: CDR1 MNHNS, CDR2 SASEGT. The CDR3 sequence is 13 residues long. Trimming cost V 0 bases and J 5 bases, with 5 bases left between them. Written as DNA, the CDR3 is TGTGCCAGCAGTGAAGCCGGACGAAACACCATATATTTT. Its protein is CASSEAGRNTIYF.

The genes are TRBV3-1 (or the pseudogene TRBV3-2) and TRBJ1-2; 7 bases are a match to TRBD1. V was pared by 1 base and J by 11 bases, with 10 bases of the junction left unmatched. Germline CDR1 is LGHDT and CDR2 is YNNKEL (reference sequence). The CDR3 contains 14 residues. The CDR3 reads CASSQVQGGPPYTF. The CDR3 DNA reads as TGTGCCAGCAGCCAAGTCCAGGGGGGTCCGCCATACACCTTC.

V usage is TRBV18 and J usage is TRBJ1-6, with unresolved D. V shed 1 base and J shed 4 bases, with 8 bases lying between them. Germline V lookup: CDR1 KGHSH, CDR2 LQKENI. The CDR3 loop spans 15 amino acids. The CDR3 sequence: CASSPQRPYNSPLHF. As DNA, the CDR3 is TGTGCCAGCTCACCACAACGCCCATATAATTCACCCCTCCACTTT.

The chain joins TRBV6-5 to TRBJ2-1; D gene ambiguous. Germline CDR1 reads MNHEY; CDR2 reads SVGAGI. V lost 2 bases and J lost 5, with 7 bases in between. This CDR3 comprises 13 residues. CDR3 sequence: CASSYGPNNEQFF. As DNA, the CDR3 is TGTGCCAGCAGTTACGGGCCGAACAATGAGCAGTTCTTC.

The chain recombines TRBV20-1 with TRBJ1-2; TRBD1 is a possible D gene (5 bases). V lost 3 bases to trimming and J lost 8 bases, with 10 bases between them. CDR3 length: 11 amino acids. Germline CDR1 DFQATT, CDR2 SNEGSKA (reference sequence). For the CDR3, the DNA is TGCAGTGCTAGTGGGGGTGGCGGCTACACCTTC. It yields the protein CSASGGGGYTF.

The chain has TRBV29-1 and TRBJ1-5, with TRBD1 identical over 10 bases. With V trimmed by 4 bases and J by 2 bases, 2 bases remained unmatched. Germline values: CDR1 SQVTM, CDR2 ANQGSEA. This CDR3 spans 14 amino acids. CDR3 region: CSVGGTGGNQPQHF. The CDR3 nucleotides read TGCAGCGTTGGAGGGACAGGGGGCAATCAGCCCCAGCATTTT.

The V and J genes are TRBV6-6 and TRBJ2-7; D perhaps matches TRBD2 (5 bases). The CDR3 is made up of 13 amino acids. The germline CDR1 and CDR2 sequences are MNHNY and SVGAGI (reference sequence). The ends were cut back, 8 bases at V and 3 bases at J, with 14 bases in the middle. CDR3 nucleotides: TGTGCCAGCGTCGACTACGTTAACTACGAGCAGTACTTC. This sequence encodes CASVDYVNYEQYF.

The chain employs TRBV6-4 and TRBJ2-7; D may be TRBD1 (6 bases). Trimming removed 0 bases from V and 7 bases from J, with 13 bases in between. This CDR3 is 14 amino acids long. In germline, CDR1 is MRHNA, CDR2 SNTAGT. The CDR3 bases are TGTGCCAGCAGTGACTCGAACAGGGTTGAAGAGCAGTACTTC. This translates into CASSDSNRVEEQYF.